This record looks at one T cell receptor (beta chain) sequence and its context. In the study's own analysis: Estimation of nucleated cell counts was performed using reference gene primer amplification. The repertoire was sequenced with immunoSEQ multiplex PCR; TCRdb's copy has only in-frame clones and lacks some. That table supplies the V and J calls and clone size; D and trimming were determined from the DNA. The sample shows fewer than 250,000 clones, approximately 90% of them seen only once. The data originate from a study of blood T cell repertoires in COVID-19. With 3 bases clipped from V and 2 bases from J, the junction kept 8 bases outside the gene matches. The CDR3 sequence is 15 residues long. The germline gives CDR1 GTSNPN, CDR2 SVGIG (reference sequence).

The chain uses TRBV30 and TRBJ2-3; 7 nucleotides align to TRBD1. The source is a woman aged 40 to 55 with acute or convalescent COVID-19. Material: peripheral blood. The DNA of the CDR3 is TGTGCCTGGAGCCCCCGGGACAGATTCACAGATACGCAGTATTTT. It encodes CAWSPRDRFTDTQYF.